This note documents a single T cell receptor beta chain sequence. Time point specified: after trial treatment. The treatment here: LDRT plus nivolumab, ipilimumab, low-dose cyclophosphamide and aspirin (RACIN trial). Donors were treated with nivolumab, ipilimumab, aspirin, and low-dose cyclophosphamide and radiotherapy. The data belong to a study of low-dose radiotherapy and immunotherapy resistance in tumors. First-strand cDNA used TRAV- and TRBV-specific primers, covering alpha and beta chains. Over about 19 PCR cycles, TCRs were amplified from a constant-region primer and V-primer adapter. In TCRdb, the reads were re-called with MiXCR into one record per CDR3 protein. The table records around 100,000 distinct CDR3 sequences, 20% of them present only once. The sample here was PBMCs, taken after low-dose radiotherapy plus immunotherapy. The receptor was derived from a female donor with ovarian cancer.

The CDR3 DNA reads TGTGCCAGCAGACTAGCGGGGGCCCAAGAGACCCAGTACTTC. Translated, it gives CASRLAGAQETQYF. This chain joins TRBV6-6 and TRBJ2-5; 11 bases align to TRBD2. There are 14 residues in the CDR3. Germline CDR1 MNHNY, CDR2 SVGAGI (reference sequence). Losses at the gene ends were 6 bases for V and 1 base for J; bases not matched to a gene: 1.